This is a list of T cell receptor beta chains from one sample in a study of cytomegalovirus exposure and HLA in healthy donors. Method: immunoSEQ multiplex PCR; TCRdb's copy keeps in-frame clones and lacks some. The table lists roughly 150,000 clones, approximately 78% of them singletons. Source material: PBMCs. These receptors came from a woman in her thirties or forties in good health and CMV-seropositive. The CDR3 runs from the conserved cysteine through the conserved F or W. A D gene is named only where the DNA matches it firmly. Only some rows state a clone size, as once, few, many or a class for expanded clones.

CASRQNGEVYNEQFF	TGCGCCAGCAGACAAAACGGGGAGGTCTACAATGAGCAGTTCTTC	15	NA	TRBJ2-1	NA	TRBV5-1
CASSGGSGSLHNEQFF	TGTGCCAGCAGCGGGGGTAGCGGGAGTCTGCACAATGAGCAGTTCTTC	16	TRBD2	TRBJ2-1	once	TRBV9
CASRKTGAYGYTF	TGTGCCAGCAGAAAAACAGGTGCCTATGGCTACACCTTC	13	NA	TRBJ1-2	once	TRBV7-8
CASGQGSDTEAFF	TGCGCCAGCGGACAGGGGTCGGACACTGAAGCTTTCTTT	13	TRBD1	TRBJ1-1	NA	TRBV5-1
CASSIRTSGIYEQYF	TGTGCCAGTAGTATAAGGACTAGCGGGATCTACGAGCAGTACTTC	15	TRBD2	TRBJ2-7	few	TRBV19
CASSYTVDRLSYEQYF	TGTGCCAGCAGTTACACCGTCGACAGGCTCTCCTACGAGCAGTACTTC	16	NA	TRBJ2-7	NA	TRBV2
CASSRAGASTDTQYF	TGTGCCAGCTCACGTGCAGGGGCAAGCACAGATACGCAGTATTTT	15	NA	TRBJ2-3	few	TRBV18
CASSTTKGDYEQYF	TGTGCCAGCAGTACAACTAAAGGGGACTACGAGCAGTACTTC	14	NA	TRBJ2-7	once	TRBV6-1
CASSRQGTSGNEQFF	TGTGCCAGCAGCCGCCAGGGGACTAGCGGGAATGAGCAGTTCTTC	15	TRBD2	TRBJ2-1	NA	TRBV6-1
CASSLVGRGLAGASEQFF	TGCGCCAGCAGCTTGGTGGGTCGGGGACTAGCGGGAGCTAGTGAGCAGTTCTTC	18	TRBD2	TRBJ2-1	NA	TRBV5-1
CASSPMGGSTEAFF	TGTGCCAGCTCACCTATGGGCGGGAGCACTGAAGCTTTCTTT	14	NA	TRBJ1-1	NA	TRBV18
CASSLHSSYNEQFF	TGTGCCAGCAGCTTACATAGCTCCTACAATGAGCAGTTCTTC	14	NA	TRBJ2-1	NA	TRBV7-9